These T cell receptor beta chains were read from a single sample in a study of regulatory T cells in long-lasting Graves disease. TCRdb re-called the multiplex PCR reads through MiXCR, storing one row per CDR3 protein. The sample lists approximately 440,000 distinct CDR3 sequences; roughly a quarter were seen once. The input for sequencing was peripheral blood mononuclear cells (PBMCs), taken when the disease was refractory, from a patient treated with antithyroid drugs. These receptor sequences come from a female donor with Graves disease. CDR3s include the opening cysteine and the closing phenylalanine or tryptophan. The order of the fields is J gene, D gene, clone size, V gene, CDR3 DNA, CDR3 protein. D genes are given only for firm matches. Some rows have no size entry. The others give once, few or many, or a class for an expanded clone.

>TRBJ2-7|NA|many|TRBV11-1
TGTGCCAGCAGCTTTGACAGGCTCTACGAGCAGTACTTC
CASSFDRLYEQYF
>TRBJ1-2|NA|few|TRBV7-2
TGTGCCAGCAGCCGTTTGGCAGGGGATGGCTACACCTTC
CASSRLAGDGYTF
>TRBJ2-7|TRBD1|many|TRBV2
TGTGCCAGCAGGAGGGACAGGGGGCGGCGGGACGAGCAGTACTTC
CASRRDRGRRDEQYF
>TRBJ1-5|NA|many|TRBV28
TGTGCCAGCAGCCCACTGTACGGGCCCCAGCATTTT
CASSPLYGPQHF
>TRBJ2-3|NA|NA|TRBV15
TGTGCCACCAGCAGAGGGGCTTCTGGCACAGATACGCGGTATTTT
CATSRGASGTDTRYF
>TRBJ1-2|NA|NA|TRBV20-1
TGCAGTGCAGCACAGGGCCCAGATGGCTACACCTTC
CSAAQGPDGYTF
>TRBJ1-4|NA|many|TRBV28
TGTGCCAGCAGTACAACTACACGGAAACTGTTTTTT
CASSTTTRKLFF
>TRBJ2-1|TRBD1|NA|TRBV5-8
TGTGCCAGCAGCTTGGGGGACAGGGCCGTCGATGAGCAGTTCTTC
CASSLGDRAVDEQFF
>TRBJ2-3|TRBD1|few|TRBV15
TGTGCCACCAGCAAGGGACAGGGGGCTTACACAGATACGCAGTATTTT
CATSKGQGAYTDTQYF
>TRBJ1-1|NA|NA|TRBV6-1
TGTGCCAGCAGTACCAAGCACGCCACTGAAGCTTTCTTT
CASSTKHATEAFF
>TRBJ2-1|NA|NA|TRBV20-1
TGCAGTGCTAGAGCGGACCGGTACAATGAGCAGTTCTTC
CSARADRYNEQFF
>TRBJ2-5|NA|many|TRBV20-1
TGCAGTGCTCTACTAGGGGACCAAGAGACCCAGTACTTC
CSALLGDQETQYF
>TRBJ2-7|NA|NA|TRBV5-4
TGTGCCAGCAGCTCCCCCCCCTCCTACGAGCAGCACTTC
CASSSPPSYEQHF
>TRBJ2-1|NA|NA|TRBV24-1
TGTGCCACCAGTGACCTGGCTACTAGCATAAATGAGCAGTTCTTC
CATSDLATSINEQFF
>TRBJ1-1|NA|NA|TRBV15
TGTGCCACCAGCAGAGTGTCAGGGGCCCAAAGCAGGGCTGAAGCTTTCTTT
CATSRVSGAQSRAEAFF
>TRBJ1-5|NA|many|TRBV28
TGTGCCAGCGGGACTGGGGGGAATCAGCCCCAGCATTTT
CASGTGGNQPQHF
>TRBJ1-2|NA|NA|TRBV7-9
TGTGCCAGCAGCTTAGTGGCCGGGGACTATGGCTACACCTTC
CASSLVAGDYGYTF
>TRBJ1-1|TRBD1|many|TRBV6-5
TGTGCCAGCAGTTACGGGACAGGGGCCACTGAAGCTTTCTTT
CASSYGTGATEAFF
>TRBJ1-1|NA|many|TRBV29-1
TGCAGCGTGCGCAGGGCCGTTTCTGAAGCTTTCTTT
CSVRRAVSEAFF
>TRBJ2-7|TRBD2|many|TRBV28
TGTGACCTAAGACCCGGGACTAGCGGGAGGACCACCACCTACGAGCAGTACTTC
CDLRPGTSGRTTTYEQYF
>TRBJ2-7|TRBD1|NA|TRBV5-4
TGTGCCAGCAGCTTGTCGGACAGGGGAGAAAGCGAGCAGTACTTC
CASSLSDRGESEQYF
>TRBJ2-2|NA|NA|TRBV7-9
TGTGCCAGCAGCTTGTTCGGGCGAAACACCCGGGAGCTGTTTTTT
CASSLFGRNTRELFF
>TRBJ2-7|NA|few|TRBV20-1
TGCAGTGCTAGTCCACAGGGATACGAGCAGTACTTC
CSASPQGYEQYF
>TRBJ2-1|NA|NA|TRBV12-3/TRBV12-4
TGTGCCAGCAGTTTTAGGCAGGGTAATAATTATGAGCAGTTCTTC
CASSFRQGNNYEQFF
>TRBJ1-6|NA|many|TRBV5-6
TGTGCCAGCAGCTTGGTACGCAATTCACCCCTCCACTTT
CASSLVRNSPLHF
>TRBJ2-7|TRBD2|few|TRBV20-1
TGCAGTCCTCGACACCTCTTTACTAGCGGGAAGGTTTACGAGCAGTACTTC
CSPRHLFTSGKVYEQYF
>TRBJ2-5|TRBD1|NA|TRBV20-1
TGCAGTGCTCCGGGACAGGGAGAGACCCGGTACTTC
CSAPGQGETRYF
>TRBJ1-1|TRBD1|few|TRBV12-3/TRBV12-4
TGTGCCAGCATTGACAGGGGAATGAACACTGAAGCTTTCTTT
CASIDRGMNTEAFF
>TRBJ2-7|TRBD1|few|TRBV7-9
TGTGCCAGCAGCTCATCGGACAGGGGGAATAACGAGCAGTACTTC
CASSSSDRGNNEQYF
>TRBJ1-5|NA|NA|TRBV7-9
TGTGCCAGCAGCTTCGGACCAATGAATCAGCCCCAGCATTTT
CASSFGPMNQPQHF
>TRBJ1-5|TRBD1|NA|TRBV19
TGTGCCAGTAGTATAGAGGGCCAGGGGGTACAGCCCCAGCATTTT
CASSIEGQGVQPQHF
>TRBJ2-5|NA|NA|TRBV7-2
TGTGCCAGCAGCCCACGAGACGGGACCGCTAAGGGGGCCCAGTACTTC
CASSPRDGTAKGAQYF
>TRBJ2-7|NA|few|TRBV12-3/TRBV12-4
TGTGCCAGCACCCTAAAGGGGGAGCAGTACTTC
CASTLKGEQYF
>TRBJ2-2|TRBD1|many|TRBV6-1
TGTGCCAGCAGAAGAGGGGACAGGACAACCGGGGAGCTGTTTTTT
CASRRGDRTTGELFF
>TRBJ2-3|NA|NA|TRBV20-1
TGCAGTGCACTTCCCCTCAGCACAGATACGCAGTATTTT
CSALPLSTDTQYF
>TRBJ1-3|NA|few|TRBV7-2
TGTGCCAGCAGCTTAGCGGCAACAGCCTCCTCTGGAAACACCATATATTTT
CASSLAATASSGNTIYF
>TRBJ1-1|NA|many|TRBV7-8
TGTGCCAGCAGTCGGAAGTTGGGGGTTGAAGCTTTCTTT
CASSRKLGVEAFF
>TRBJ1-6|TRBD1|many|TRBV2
TGTGCCAGCAGTACCGACAGGGAGAATAATTCACCCCTCCACTTT
CASSTDRENNSPLHF
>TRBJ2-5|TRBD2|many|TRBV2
TGTGCCAGCAGTGAAGCGCGTCTAGCGGGACTCGAGACCCAGTACTTC
CASSEARLAGLETQYF
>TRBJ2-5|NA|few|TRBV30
TGTGCCTGGACCCAACGGAGGGGACGGACGGACCAAGAGACCCAGTACTTC
CAWTQRRGRTDQETQYF
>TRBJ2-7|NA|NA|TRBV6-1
TGTGCCAGCAACGGTCCTGGAGGAGACGAGCAGTACTTC
CASNGPGGDEQYF
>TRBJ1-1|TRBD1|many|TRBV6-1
TGTGCCAGCAGTGAAGCCCCGGGACAGCTGAACACTGAAGCTTTCTTT
CASSEAPGQLNTEAFF
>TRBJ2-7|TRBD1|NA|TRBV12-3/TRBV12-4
TGTGCCAGCAGATTCGGACAGGGCTCCTACGAGCAGTACTTC
CASRFGQGSYEQYF
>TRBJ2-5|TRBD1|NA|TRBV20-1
TGCAGTGCTAGTGGACAGGGAGAGACCCAGTACTTC
CSASGQGETQYF
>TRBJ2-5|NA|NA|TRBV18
TGTGCCAGCTCACCACAGGCAGGGTCTGTTTCGGAGACCCAGTACTTC
CASSPQAGSVSETQYF
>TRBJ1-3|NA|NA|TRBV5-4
TGTGCCAGCAGCTTGGAACTTCCAGCTGGTGGAAACACCATATATTTT
CASSLELPAGGNTIYF
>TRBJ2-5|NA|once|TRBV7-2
TGTGCCAGCAGCTTAGCAGGGTGGGGAGAGACCCAGTACTTC
CASSLAGWGETQYF
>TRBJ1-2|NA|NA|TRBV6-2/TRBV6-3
TGTGCCAGCAGTTACTCGATGCAACCTAACTATGGCTACACCTTC
CASSYSMQPNYGYTF
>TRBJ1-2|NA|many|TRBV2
TGTGCCAGCAGATCCGGGACGGCTAACTATGGCTACACCTTC
CASRSGTANYGYTF
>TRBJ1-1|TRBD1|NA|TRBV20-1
TGCAGTGCTAGAGAAAAGGGACAGGCCCGGCGTGAAGCTTTCTTT
CSAREKGQARREAFF
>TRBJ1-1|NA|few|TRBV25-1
TGTGCCAGCAGCAATCTTGGCACTGAAGCTTTCTTT
CASSNLGTEAFF
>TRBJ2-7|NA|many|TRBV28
TGTGCCAGCAGTTTGAGGCAGGCCTACTACGAGCAGTACTTC
CASSLRQAYYEQYF
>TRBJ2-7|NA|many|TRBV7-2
TGTGCCAGCAGTTACTCCGGGACCGTATCCTACGAGCAGTACTTC
CASSYSGTVSYEQYF
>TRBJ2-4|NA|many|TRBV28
TGTGCCAGCAGTTCAGGGGTGTCTCTCCCACGGAACATTCAGTACTTC
CASSSGVSLPRNIQYF
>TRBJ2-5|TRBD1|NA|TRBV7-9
TGTGCCAGCAGCTTCGGACAGGGGGAGGGAGAGACCCAGTACTTC
CASSFGQGEGETQYF
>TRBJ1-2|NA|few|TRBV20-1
TGCAGTGCTAGAGCCACAGGGAGGAGAGGCTACACCTTC
CSARATGRRGYTF
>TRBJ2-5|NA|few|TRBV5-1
TGCGCCAGCAGCTTTTTAGAGTTGGCGGATAACCAAGAGACCCAGTACTTC
CASSFLELADNQETQYF
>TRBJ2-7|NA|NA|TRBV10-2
TGCGCCAGCAGTGATGGAAGCGAGCAGTACTTC
CASSDGSEQYF
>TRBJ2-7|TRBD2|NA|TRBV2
TGTGCCAGCACTGACTGGGGACTAGCAAGCGAGCAGTACTTC
CASTDWGLASEQYF
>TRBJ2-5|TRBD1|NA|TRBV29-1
TGCAGCGTTGAAGATGGGGACAGTCGGGAGACCCAGTACTTC
CSVEDGDSRETQYF